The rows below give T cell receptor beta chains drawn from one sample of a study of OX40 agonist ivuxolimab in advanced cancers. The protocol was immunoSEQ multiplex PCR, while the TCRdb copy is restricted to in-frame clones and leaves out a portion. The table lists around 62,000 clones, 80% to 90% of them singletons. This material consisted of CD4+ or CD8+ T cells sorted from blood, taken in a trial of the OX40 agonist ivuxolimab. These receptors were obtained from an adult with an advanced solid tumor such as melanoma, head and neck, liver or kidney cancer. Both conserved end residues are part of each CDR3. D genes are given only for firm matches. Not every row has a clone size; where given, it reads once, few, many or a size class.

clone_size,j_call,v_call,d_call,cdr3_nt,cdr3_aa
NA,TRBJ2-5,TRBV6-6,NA,TGTGCCAGCAGGCCCTCAGGGGTGGGGGAGACCCAGTACTTC,CASRPSGVGETQYF
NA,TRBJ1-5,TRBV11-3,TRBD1,TGTGCCAGCAGGTCCGACAGGGCCAGCAATCAGCCCCAGCATTTT,CASRSDRASNQPQHF
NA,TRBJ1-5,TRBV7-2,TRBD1,TGTGCCAGCAGCTTAGCTCATTTAAGGGGGCCGGGCAATCAGCCCCAGCATTTT,CASSLAHLRGPGNQPQHF
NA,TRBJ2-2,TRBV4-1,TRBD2,TGCGCCAGCAGCCAAGTTAAATCTAGCGGGCGGGGAACCGGGGAGCTGTTTTTT,CASSQVKSSGRGTGELFF
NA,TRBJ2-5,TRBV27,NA,TGTGCCAGCAGTTTGAGTTACCGAGAGACCCAGTACTTC,CASSLSYRETQYF
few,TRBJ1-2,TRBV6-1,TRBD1,TGTGCCAGCAGTATTGCAGGGGGGCCAAACTATGGCTACACCTTC,CASSIAGGPNYGYTF
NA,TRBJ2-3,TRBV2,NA,TGTGCCAGCAGTACCGCTAGAAGCACAGATACGCAGTATTTT,CASSTARSTDTQYF
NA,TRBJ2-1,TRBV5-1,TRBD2,TGCGCCAGCAGCTTGACTAGCGGGGTTAGCAATGAGCAGTTCTTC,CASSLTSGVSNEQFF
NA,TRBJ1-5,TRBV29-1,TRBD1,TGCAGCGTGATCGAGGCAGGGGGCGGTGGACAGCCCCAGCATTTT,CSVIEAGGGGQPQHF
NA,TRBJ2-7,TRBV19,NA,TGTGCCAGTAGTGGGGACTACGAGCAGTACTTC,CASSGDYEQYF
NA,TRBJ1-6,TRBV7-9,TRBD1,TGTGCCAGCAGCTTAGCGGGGGACAGGGTAAATAATTCACCCCTCCACTTT,CASSLAGDRVNNSPLHF
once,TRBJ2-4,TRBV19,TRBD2,TGTGCCAGTAGTATGTCCGGGGGGGCAAACATTCAGTACTTC,CASSMSGGANIQYF
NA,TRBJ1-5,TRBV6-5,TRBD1,TGTGCCAGCAGATCAGGGGGCCTGAGCAATCAGCCCCAGCATTTT,CASRSGGLSNQPQHF
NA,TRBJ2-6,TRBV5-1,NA,TGCGCCAGCCAGACAGGCTTCACCTCTGGGGCCAACGTCCTGACTTTC,CASQTGFTSGANVLTF
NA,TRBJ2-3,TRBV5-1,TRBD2,TGCGCCAGCAGCTTGGGGACTAGAGCGGATACGCAGTATTTT,CASSLGTRADTQYF
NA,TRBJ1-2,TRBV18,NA,TGTGCCAGCTCACCTCAGGAAGGGACCGTCTATGGCTACACCTTC,CASSPQEGTVYGYTF
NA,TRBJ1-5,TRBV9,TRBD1,TGTGCCAGCTCCCGGTGGGCAGGGGGGAATCAGCCCCAGCATTTT,CASSRWAGGNQPQHF
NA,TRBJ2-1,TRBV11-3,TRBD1,TGTGCCAGCAGCTTAGGTTCTACAGGGGGTGGAAATGAGCAGTTCTTC,CASSLGSTGGGNEQFF
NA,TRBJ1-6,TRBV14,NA,TGTGCCAGCAGCCAAGTGAGAGGCTCCTATAATTCACCCCTCCACTTT,CASSQVRGSYNSPLHF
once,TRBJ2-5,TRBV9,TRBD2,TGTGCCAGCAGCCCTTCGACTAGCGGCCAAGAGACCCAGTACTTC,CASSPSTSGQETQYF
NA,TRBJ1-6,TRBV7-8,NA,TGTGCCAGCAGCTCGACGGCTGATAATTCACCCCTCCACTTT,CASSSTADNSPLHF
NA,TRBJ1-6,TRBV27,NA,TGTGCCAGCAGTTTAGGCAGGAGCTATAGGGATTCACCCCTCCACTTT,CASSLGRSYRDSPLHF
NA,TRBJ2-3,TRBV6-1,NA,TGTGCCAGCAGGATAACAGGATCCTCAGATACGCAGTATTTT,CASRITGSSDTQYF
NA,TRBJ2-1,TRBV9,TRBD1,TGTGCCAGCAGCGTAGGTCTCAGGGGGCATAATGAGCAGTTCTTC,CASSVGLRGHNEQFF
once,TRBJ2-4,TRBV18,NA,TGTGCCAGCTCACCAGAGAGACAGGCCGAGGGCTTAGCCAAAAACATTCAGTACTTC,CASSPERQAEGLAKNIQYF
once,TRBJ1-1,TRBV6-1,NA,TGTGCCAGCAGTGAAGCCACAGGGCTTAAGGCTGAAGCTTTCTTT,CASSEATGLKAEAFF
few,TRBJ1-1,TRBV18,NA,TGTGCCAGCTCACCCTCGCGACAGTCGAACACTGAAGCTTTCTTT,CASSPSRQSNTEAFF
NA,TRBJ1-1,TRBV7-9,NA,TGTGCCAGCAGCTTCAAGCCTGTGAACACTGAAGCTTTCTTT,CASSFKPVNTEAFF
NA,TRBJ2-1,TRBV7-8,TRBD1,TGTGCCAGCAGCTTATACCTGACAGGGGGTCAGAATGAGCAGTTCTTC,CASSLYLTGGQNEQFF
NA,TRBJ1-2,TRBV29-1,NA,TGCAGCGTTGAAGATCTTCAGGGACACAACTATGGCTACACCTTC,CSVEDLQGHNYGYTF
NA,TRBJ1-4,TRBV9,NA,TGTGCCAGCAGCCTAGGAGTAGGGGAAACTAATGAAAAACTGTTTTTT,CASSLGVGETNEKLFF
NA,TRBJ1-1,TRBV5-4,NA,TGTGCCAGCACCTCCCCCGGGGGAGATCGCACTGAAGCTTTCTTT,CASTSPGGDRTEAFF
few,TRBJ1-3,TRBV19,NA,TGTGCCAGTAGTATGAGCGGCTCTGGAAACACCATATATTTT,CASSMSGSGNTIYF
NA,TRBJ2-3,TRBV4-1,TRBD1,TGCGCCAGCAGCCACATCATTAAGGGGGCCCGCGGAGATACGCAGTATTTT,CASSHIIKGARGDTQYF
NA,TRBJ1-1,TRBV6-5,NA,TGTGCCAGCACTTACCAGGCTAAAGGGCGAGCTTTCTTT,CASTYQAKGRAFF
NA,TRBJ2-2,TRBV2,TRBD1,TGTGCCAGCAGGGGACAGGGGAGAAACACCGGGGAGCTGTTTTTT,CASRGQGRNTGELFF
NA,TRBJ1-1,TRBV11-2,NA,TGTGCCAGCAGCTTACGGTGGCAGGGTGACACTGAAGCTTTCTTT,CASSLRWQGDTEAFF
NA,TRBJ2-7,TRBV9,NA,TGTGCCAGCAGCCCTTCCCTGGTGCCCTACGAGCAGTACTTC,CASSPSLVPYEQYF
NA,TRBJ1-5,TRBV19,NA,TGTGCCAGTAGTATAGATCGGCCAGGCACCCAGCCCCAGCATTTT,CASSIDRPGTQPQHF
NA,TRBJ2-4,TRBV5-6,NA,TGTGCCAGCAGCCAAAGCTTAATCCCAAACATTCAGTACTTC,CASSQSLIPNIQYF
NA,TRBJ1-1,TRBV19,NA,TGTGCCAGTAGTATACAGGGAATGAACACTGAAGCTTTCTTT,CASSIQGMNTEAFF
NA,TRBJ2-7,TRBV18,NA,TGTGCCAGCTCACCGGAACGTATACTCTCCTACGAGCAGTACTTC,CASSPERILSYEQYF
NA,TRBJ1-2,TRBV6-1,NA,TGTGCCAGCAGTGAAGCAGGGACACAGATCTATGGCTACACCTTC,CASSEAGTQIYGYTF
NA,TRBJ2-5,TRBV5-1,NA,TGCGCCAGCAGCTTGGATCTTAACCAAGAGACCCAGTACTTC,CASSLDLNQETQYF
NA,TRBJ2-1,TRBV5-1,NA,TGCGCCAGCAGCGGGGGCGGGACAGCGTACAATGAGCAGTTCTTC,CASSGGGTAYNEQFF